This T cell receptor beta chain derives from a study of PD-L1 blockade in urothelial cancer. On the study more broadly: About 90% of the 29 patients were men who had bladder-origin urothelial cancer. Blood was evaluated 3 weeks (second dose) and 6 weeks after therapy began. Researchers found blood samples held a median of approximately 150,000 T cells.

The method was immunoSEQ multiplex PCR; TCRdb's version includes in-frame clones alone and lacks a portion of them. The profile shows more than 75,000 clones, roughly 90% of them singletons. Patients each gave 1 to 8 samples, pretreatment and on-treatment. The sequencing used PBMCs, collected around atezolizumab (anti-PD-L1) treatment. The source of this sequence is a man in his 60s with urothelial cancer.

The CDR3 reads CASSSHTPPAYEQYF. In DNA form, the CDR3 reads TGTGCCAGCAGTTCCCATACTCCCCCTGCTTACGAGCAGTACTTC. The rearrangement joins TRBV28 to TRBJ2-7; D ambiguous. Germline V gene lookup returns CDR1 MDHEN and CDR2 SYDVKM. V lost 4 bases and J 4 bases, leaving 17 bases between the germline ends. This CDR3 is 15 amino acids long.